This TCR beta chain was sequenced during a study of tumor-infiltrating lymphocytes in primary liver carcinoma. Unsorted whole blood served as the source of blood RNA, and germline DNA was extracted as well. The CDR3 contains 16 residues. V lost 2 bases to trimming and J lost 2 bases, with 12 bases between them. Germline CDR1 SGHVS, CDR2 FQNEAQ. General study results and limits: Tumor region pairs shared more overlap than did tumor-adjacent and tumor-blood pairs.

As to this clonotype: Antigen specificity is unknown.

Total RNA amounting to roughly 480 ng was the source from which TCR beta cDNA was made with a constant-region primer. Each TCR beta library was derived from three nested multiplex PCR rounds that employed slightly modified ARM-PCR. Investigators reported that the first two PCR rounds, at 9 to 11 cycles each, used TRBV1-TRBV30 forward primers with a C-beta reverse primer. MiXCR, applied by TCRdb to the multiplex PCR reads, yields one record per CDR3 protein. Of under 200,000 distinct CDR3 sequences in the sample, approximately 65% were seen once. The chain has TRBV7-8 and TRBJ2-2; D unclear. Sequencing was carried out using peripheral blood. This clonotype was obtained from a woman aged 55-69 years with primary liver carcinoma and hepatitis B virus infection. This CDR3 reads CASSLTVFSNTGELFF. CDR3 coding DNA: TGTGCCAGCAGCTTAACAGTATTTAGTAACACCGGGGAGCTGTTTTTT. Full variable domain (missing parts from reference TRBV7-8 and TRBJ2-2): GAGVSQSPRYKVAKRGQDVALRCDPISGHVSLFWYQQALGQGPEFLTYFQNEAQLDKSGLPSDRFFAERPEGSVSTLKIQRTQQEDSAVYLCASSLTVFSNTGELFFGEGSRLTVL.